These T cell receptor beta chains were read from a single sample in a study of T cell responses to AZD1222 COVID-19 vaccine. This table comes from immunoSEQ multiplex PCR, and its TCRdb copy is limited to in-frame clones, with some not included. The sample includes more than 90,000 clones, 88% of them seen just once. Source: peripheral blood, taken 28 days after the second AZD1222 dose. The source of these receptors is an adult who received the AZD1222 COVID-19 vaccine. Both conserved end residues are part of each CDR3. D genes are given only for firm matches. Clone size is shown for a subset of rows, as once, few, many or a class of expanded clone.

j_call clone_size v_call d_call cdr3_aa cdr3_nt
TRBJ2-1 - TRBV5-6 TRBD2 CASSWGSGRGLTEQFF TGTGCCAGCAGCTGGGGTAGCGGGAGAGGACTAACTGAGCAGTTCTTC
TRBJ1-1 - TRBV12-5 - CASGLGTEREAFF TGTGCTAGTGGTTTGGGGACAGAGAGAGAAGCTTTCTTT
TRBJ2-6 - TRBV6-6 - CASSRLFSGANVLTF TGTGCCAGCAGTAGACTGTTCTCTGGGGCCAACGTCCTGACTTTC
TRBJ2-3 - TRBV30 TRBD2 CAWSGISGRGVVTSTDTQYF TGTGCCTGGAGTGGGATTAGCGGGAGGGGGGTTGTAACTAGCACAGATACGCAGTATTTT
TRBJ1-4 - TRBV7-9 TRBD1 CASSLGQGANEKLFF TGTGCCAGCAGCTTAGGGCAGGGGGCTAATGAAAAACTGTTTTTT
TRBJ2-5 - TRBV28 TRBD2 CASTLLAGEVKKETQYF TGTGCCAGCACCTTACTAGCGGGAGAGGTGAAGAAAGAGACCCAGTACTTC
TRBJ2-1 few TRBV5-1 TRBD2 CASSLAASGINEQFF TGCGCCAGCAGCTTGGCCGCTAGCGGGATCAATGAGCAGTTCTTC
TRBJ2-7 - TRBV12-5 - CASGAIERLWYEQYF TGTGCTAGTGGTGCGATAGAGAGATTGTGGTACGAGCAGTACTTC
TRBJ2-5 - TRBV7-6 - CASSDFGTQQETQYF TGTGCCAGCAGCGATTTTGGGACGCAACAAGAGACCCAGTACTTC
TRBJ2-2 - TRBV5-4 TRBD2 CASSPRGRGSSTGELFF TGTGCCAGCAGCCCCCGGGGTCGCGGGAGTTCCACCGGGGAGCTGTTTTTT
TRBJ2-5 - TRBV24-1 - CATSEAGQETQYF TGTGCCACCAGTGAGGCAGGCCAAGAGACCCAGTACTTC
TRBJ1-2 - TRBV28 - CASSYLTGEGYTF TGTGCCAGCAGTTATCTAACGGGAGAGGGCTACACCTTC
TRBJ2-7 - TRBV2 - CASKSDSYEQYF TGTGCCAGCAAGTCCGACTCCTACGAGCAGTACTTC
TRBJ1-1 - TRBV19 - CASSTGGSEAFF TGTGCCAGTAGCACCGGGGGGTCTGAAGCTTTCTTT
TRBJ1-2 - TRBV7-9 TRBD1 CASIISGTGDGYTF TGTGCCAGCATCATATCCGGGACAGGGGATGGCTACACCTTC
TRBJ2-3 - TRBV4-1 - CASSQWQGRAADTQYF TGCGCCAGCAGCCAATGGCAGGGAAGGGCCGCAGATACGCAGTATTTT
TRBJ2-3 - TRBV7-2 TRBD2 CASSLVGTSGGSDTQYF TGTGCCAGCAGCTTAGTGGGTACTAGCGGTGGGTCAGATACGCAGTATTTT
TRBJ1-1 - TRBV2 TRBD1 CASSEGGQGGTEAFF TGTGCCAGCAGTGAAGGGGGACAGGGAGGAACTGAAGCTTTCTTT
TRBJ1-5 few TRBV11-2 - CASSLGISQPQHF TGTGCCAGCAGCTTAGGGATTTCGCAGCCCCAGCATTTT
TRBJ2-2 - TRBV30 - CAWSVSEYDTGELFF TGTGCCTGGAGTGTAAGCGAGTACGACACCGGGGAGCTGTTTTTT
TRBJ1-5 - TRBV3-1/TRBV3-2 - CASSQVDTDQPQHF TGTGCCAGCAGCCAAGTAGACACCGATCAGCCCCAGCATTTT
TRBJ2-1 - TRBV4-1 TRBD1 CASSQGIFRGRTNEQFF TGCGCCAGCAGCCAAGGAATTTTTAGGGGGCGTACGAATGAGCAGTTCTTC
TRBJ1-2 - TRBV28 TRBD1 CASSQGQGAYGYTF TGTGCCAGCAGCCAGGGACAGGGGGCCTATGGCTACACCTTC
TRBJ1-5 - TRBV15 - CATSIGSNQPQHF TGTGCCACCAGCATTGGTAGCAATCAGCCCCAGCATTTT
TRBJ1-6 once TRBV5-3 - CARSLCAVGSPLHF TGTGCCAGAAGCTTGTGTGCCGTCGGTTCACCCCTCCACTTT
TRBJ1-2 - TRBV30 - CAWSVWSAGYTF TGTGCCTGGAGTGTATGGTCGGCTGGCTACACCTTC
TRBJ2-7 - TRBV6-5 TRBD2 CASRGTSGHYEQYF TGTGCCAGCAGAGGGACTAGCGGACACTACGAGCAGTACTTC
TRBJ2-3 - TRBV19 - CASSIRGPLGTQYF TGTGCCAGTAGTATAAGGGGACCCCTCGGTACGCAGTATTTT
TRBJ1-2 - TRBV30 - CAWWRQGEAYGYTF TGTGCCTGGTGGCGGCAGGGCGAGGCCTATGGCTACACCTTC
TRBJ2-1 - TRBV13 TRBD2 CASSFIGLAVNEQFF TGTGCCAGCAGCTTTATTGGACTAGCTGTCAATGAGCAGTTCTTC
TRBJ2-1 - TRBV6-5 TRBD1 CASIQDRGNYNEQFF TGTGCCAGCATCCAAGACAGGGGTAATTACAATGAGCAGTTCTTC
TRBJ2-6 - TRBV28 - CASSFSSGANVLTF TGTGCCAGCAGTTTTAGCTCTGGGGCCAACGTCCTGACTTTC
TRBJ2-7 - TRBV7-8 - CASSSGLVIYEQYF TGTGCCAGCAGCTCGGGGCTAGTGATTTACGAGCAGTACTTC
TRBJ1-6 - TRBV3-1/TRBV3-2 TRBD1 CASKPPGQHNSPLHF TGTGCCAGCAAACCTCCGGGACAGCATAATTCACCCCTCCACTTT
TRBJ1-2 once TRBV6-5 - CASLGQPLVGYTF TGTGCCAGCCTCGGACAGCCCCTGGTAGGCTACACCTTC
TRBJ2-2 - TRBV16 TRBD2 CASSQRTRANTGELFF TGTGCCAGCAGCCAAAGGACTAGGGCTAACACCGGGGAGCTGTTTTTT
TRBJ2-2 once TRBV28 - CASSSPGAGNTGELFF TGTGCCAGCAGTTCCCCAGGGGCGGGGAACACCGGGGAGCTGTTTTTT
TRBJ2-1 - TRBV28 TRBD2 CASSLFLWMSGLAGGPGQFF TGTGCCAGCAGTTTATTTTTGTGGATGTCGGGACTAGCGGGAGGGCCGGGGCAGTTCTTC
TRBJ1-5 - TRBV30 - CAWSVNLGEQPQHF TGTGCCTGGAGTGTAAACCTGGGAGAACAGCCCCAGCATTTT
TRBJ2-1 - TRBV9 TRBD2 CASSATSGSRGEQFF TGTGCCAGCAGCGCGACTAGCGGGAGCAGGGGTGAGCAGTTCTTC
TRBJ2-2 - TRBV5-4 - CASSLEPNTGELFF TGTGCCAGCAGCTTGGAACCGAACACCGGGGAGCTGTTTTTT
TRBJ2-7 - TRBV5-1 - CASSLGGVRNSYEQYF TGCGCCAGCAGCTTGGGAGGGGTGAGGAATTCCTACGAGCAGTACTTC
TRBJ1-6 - TRBV7-9 - CASSFGTNSYNSPLHF TGTGCCAGCAGCTTCGGGACAAACTCCTATAATTCACCCCTCCACTTT
TRBJ2-5 - TRBV6-6 - CASSYFHTQETQYF TGTGCCAGCAGTTACTTCCATACCCAAGAGACCCAGTACTTC
TRBJ2-1 - TRBV7-2 - CASSLAGPGYNEQFF TGTGCCAGCAGCTTAGCGGGGCCGGGCTACAATGAGCAGTTCTTC
TRBJ2-1 once TRBV9 - CASSELGNNNEQFF TGTGCCAGCAGCGAACTAGGCAACAACAATGAGCAGTTCTTC
TRBJ2-4 - TRBV27 - CASRGLGAGAKNIQYF TGTGCCAGCAGGGGCCTCGGGGCAGGGGCAAAAAACATTCAGTACTTC
TRBJ2-7 - TRBV28 TRBD2 CASSFPPASGRYEQYF TGTGCCAGCAGTTTCCCCCCGGCTAGCGGGAGGTACGAGCAGTACTTC
TRBJ2-1 - TRBV19 TRBD2 CASSILAGVSEQFF TGTGCCAGTAGTATTCTAGCGGGAGTAAGTGAGCAGTTCTTC
TRBJ1-1 - TRBV2 TRBD1 CASRREGQGTEAFF TGTGCCAGCAGGAGGGAAGGACAGGGCACTGAAGCTTTCTTT
TRBJ2-3 once TRBV11-3 - CASSRLEGGDTQYF TGTGCCAGCAGCAGACTAGAGGGGGGAGATACGCAGTATTTT
TRBJ1-2 - TRBV7-6 TRBD1 CASSTGQGAGNYGYTF TGTGCCAGCAGCACGGGACAGGGGGCCGGCAACTATGGCTACACCTTC
TRBJ2-3 - TRBV5-1 - CASSSIDTSTDTQYF TGCGCCAGCAGCTCGATAGACACAAGCACAGATACGCAGTATTTT
TRBJ2-7 once TRBV29-1 TRBD2 CSVPGTSYYEQYF TGCAGCGTGCCCGGGACTAGCTATTACGAGCAGTACTTC
TRBJ2-3 - TRBV27 TRBD2 CASSLGTSGLDTQYF TGTGCCAGCAGTCTCGGGACTAGCGGGTTGGATACGCAGTATTTT
TRBJ1-5 - TRBV10-2 - CASSDASGGNQPQHF TGCGCCAGCAGTGATGCGTCCGGGGGAAATCAGCCCCAGCATTTT
TRBJ1-2 - TRBV28 TRBD1 CASSPVTGTYYGYTF TGTGCCAGCAGTCCCGTGACAGGGACTTATTATGGCTACACCTTC
TRBJ1-2 few TRBV29-1 - CSAGEDGYGYTF TGCAGCGCGGGGGAAGACGGATATGGCTACACCTTC